A selection of T cell receptor beta chains follows, all from one sample in a study of T cell responses to AZD1222 COVID-19 vaccine. TCRdb's table, derived via immunoSEQ multiplex PCR, lists solely in-frame clones and lacks some. The table lists approximately 99,000 clones, 70% to 90% of them singletons. Sequenced material: peripheral blood, taken on day 0 of AZD1222 vaccination. The receptors come from an adult in good health. The CDR3 runs from the conserved cysteine through the conserved F or W. Each record gives: J gene, clone size, D gene, V gene, CDR3 DNA, CDR3 protein. D genes are given only for firm matches. Clone size appears in some rows only: once, few, many, or a class for an expanded clone.

TRBJ1-5 | . | . | TRBV7-3 | TGTGCCAGCAGCCCCCACCGAGGGACCTATAGCAATCAGCCCCAGCATTTT | CASSPHRGTYSNQPQHF
TRBJ1-4 | . | TRBD1 | TRBV7-8 | TGTGCCAGCAGCTTTACAGGGGTTACTAATGAAAAACTGTTTTTT | CASSFTGVTNEKLFF
TRBJ1-2 | few | . | TRBV12-3/TRBV12-4 | TGTGCCAGCAGCGACCGGGGGAACTATGGCTACACCTTC | CASSDRGNYGYTF
TRBJ1-4 | . | . | TRBV2 | TGTGCCAGCAGGATAAAGAACAGTGAACTGTTTTTT | CASRIKNSELFF
TRBJ1-2 | . | . | TRBV2 | TGTGCCAGCAGTTCGAGGACGGACTCTAACTATGGCTACACCTTC | CASSSRTDSNYGYTF
TRBJ1-1 | . | . | TRBV4-1 | TGCGCCAGCAGCCCAGGAGGACAGCGACCCACTGAAGCTTTCTTT | CASSPGGQRPTEAFF
TRBJ1-1 | . | . | TRBV9 | TGTGCCAGCAGCGTATACGGACATCCGAACACTGAAGCTTTCTTT | CASSVYGHPNTEAFF
TRBJ2-2 | . | . | TRBV5-1 | TGTGCCAGCAGCTCATATTCCCGCCCCGGGGAGCTGTTTTTT | CASSSYSRPGELFF
TRBJ1-1 | . | TRBD1 | TRBV6-1 | TGTGCCAGCAGTGAGAGGATAGTAACAGGGGGGACCTTT | CASSERIVTGGTF
TRBJ2-1 | once | . | TRBV7-8 | TGTGCCAGCAGCTTAGGACCCGGGCTAGCGCCTTACAATGAGCAGTTCTTC | CASSLGPGLAPYNEQFF
TRBJ1-2 | . | . | TRBV24-1 | TGTGCCACCAGTGGGCCAGCCGGGGGCTACACCTTC | CATSGPAGGYTF
TRBJ2-1 | . | . | TRBV29-1 | TGCAGCGTTGAAGGACAGGTGAGCTCCTACAATGAGCAGTTCTTC | CSVEGQVSSYNEQFF
TRBJ1-2 | few | TRBD1 | TRBV12-5 | TGTGCTAGTGGTTTGGGACAGGGAACGAGGGGCTACACCTTC | CASGLGQGTRGYTF
TRBJ2-2 | few | TRBD1 | TRBV19 | TGTGCCACCACTGGACAGGGCGTCCCTAAAACCGGGGAGCTGTTTTTT | CATTGQGVPKTGELFF
TRBJ2-5 | . | . | TRBV27 | TGTGCCAGCAGTTTCCCAGGGGAAGAGACCCAGTACTTC | CASSFPGEETQYF
TRBJ2-5 | . | TRBD2 | TRBV29-1 | TGCAGCGTCCCAGGGACTAGCGGGGGGGCCGGGCAGACCCAGTACTTC | CSVPGTSGGAGQTQYF
TRBJ1-6 | . | . | TRBV3-1/TRBV3-2 | TGTGCCAGCAGCCAGGTCGACGGTTCACCCCTCCACTTT | CASSQVDGSPLHF
TRBJ2-1 | . | . | TRBV4-2 | TGTGCCAGCAGCCAAGATCTAAACCTGATTAATGAGCAGTTCTTC | CASSQDLNLINEQFF
TRBJ2-1 | once | TRBD2 | TRBV6-4 | TGTGCCAGCAGTGACATCGGGGGGTCCTACAATGAGCAGTTCTTC | CASSDIGGSYNEQFF
TRBJ1-6 | . | . | TRBV5-1 | TGCGCCAGCAGCCCGAGGGGCTTTCAGTATAATTCACCCCTCCACTTT | CASSPRGFQYNSPLHF
TRBJ1-2 | . | . | TRBV5-4 | TGTGCCAGCAGCTTGGTGGAGAACTATGGCTACACCTTC | CASSLVENYGYTF
TRBJ2-3 | few | . | TRBV6-4 | TGTGCCAGCAGCCCGGCGCAGGGTAGCACAGATACGCAGTATTTT | CASSPAQGSTDTQYF
TRBJ2-1 | . | . | TRBV29-1 | TGCAGCGTTGGTTACGATGAGCAGTTCTTC | CSVGYDEQFF
TRBJ2-2 | . | TRBD2 | TRBV24-1 | TGTGCCACCAGTGATAGCGGGGGGCCCGGGGAGCTGTTTTTT | CATSDSGGPGELFF
TRBJ1-2 | . | . | TRBV24-1 | TGTGCCACCAGTGATTCCGGCAGGGACTATGGCTACACCTTC | CATSDSGRDYGYTF
TRBJ1-2 | . | . | TRBV7-3 | TGTGCCAGCAGCCCCTATCCGGGGTCCGGGGGCTACACCTTC | CASSPYPGSGGYTF
TRBJ1-1 | few | . | TRBV10-3 | TGTGCCATCAGTGTGGGCCTCAGCGCTGAAGCTTTCTTT | CAISVGLSAEAFF
TRBJ2-5 | . | . | TRBV18 | TGTGCCAGCTCACCGGGACAAGTCGGGACCCAGTACTTC | CASSPGQVGTQYF
TRBJ2-1 | . | TRBD1 | TRBV7-2 | TGTGCCAGCAGCCCAGGACAGGGATCCTACAATGAGCAGTTCTTC | CASSPGQGSYNEQFF
TRBJ2-7 | . | . | TRBV7-3 | TGTGCCAGCAGCTTATTGGGGGCGGCCGAGCAGTACTTC | CASSLLGAAEQYF
TRBJ2-4 | . | TRBD1 | TRBV12-3/TRBV12-4 | TGTGCCAGCAGTGGGACAGGGGGCAACATTCAGTACTTC | CASSGTGGNIQYF
TRBJ2-1 | . | . | TRBV27 | TGTGCCAGCAGTTTCTTTCGCGACCAGACCCCGGGTATAGGGTACAATGAGCAGTTCTTC | CASSFFRDQTPGIGYNEQFF
TRBJ2-1 | . | TRBD2 | TRBV7-9 | TGTGCCAGCAGCTTACTATTAGCGGGAGACTACAATGAGCAGTTCTTC | CASSLLLAGDYNEQFF
TRBJ1-2 | . | TRBD1 | TRBV4-3 | TGCGCCAGCAGCCAAGGGACAGGGTCCTATGGCTACACCTTC | CASSQGTGSYGYTF
TRBJ2-7 | . | TRBD1 | TRBV7-9 | TGTGCCAGCAGTTTCAATACAGGGGACCACGAGCAGTACTTC | CASSFNTGDHEQYF
TRBJ1-1 | . | . | TRBV19 | TGTGCCAGTAGTATAGGTCCCAGTAACACTGAAGCTTTCTTT | CASSIGPSNTEAFF
TRBJ2-1 | few | TRBD2 | TRBV3-1/TRBV3-2 | TGTGCCAGCAGCCGGTCCCCCGCGGGAGGGCCAGTTGAGCAGTTCTTC | CASSRSPAGGPVEQFF
TRBJ2-1 | . | TRBD1 | TRBV19 | TGTGCCAGTAGGGACAGGGAGCCCTACAATGAGCAGTTCTTC | CASRDREPYNEQFF
TRBJ1-6 | . | . | TRBV6-4 | TGTGCCAGCAGTGACCAGGGAAGTTCTAATTCACCCCTCCACTTT | CASSDQGSSNSPLHF
TRBJ1-2 | . | . | TRBV19 | TGTGCCAGTAGTACGGACGGGAACTATGGCTACACCTTC | CASSTDGNYGYTF
TRBJ2-7 | . | TRBD2 | TRBV12-3/TRBV12-4 | TGTGCCAGCAGGCTCGGGACTAACTACGAGCAGTACTTC | CASRLGTNYEQYF
TRBJ2-3 | once | . | TRBV13 | TGTGCCAGCAGCTGGGGCGGTGCAGATACGCAGTATTTT | CASSWGGADTQYF
TRBJ1-2 | . | TRBD1 | TRBV2 | TGTGCCAGCAACCAGGGGGCAGACTATGGCTACACCTTC | CASNQGADYGYTF
TRBJ1-1 | . | . | TRBV5-8 | TGTGCCAGCAGCTTGAATTCTTGGAGGGACACTGAAGCTTTCTTT | CASSLNSWRDTEAFF
TRBJ1-1 | . | TRBD1 | TRBV6-5 | TGTGCCAGCAGCGACAGGGTTGGGGCTGAAGCTTTCTTT | CASSDRVGAEAFF
TRBJ1-2 | . | . | TRBV7-2 | TGTGCCAGCAGCACCGGACAGCGAACATATGGCTACACCTTC | CASSTGQRTYGYTF
TRBJ2-5 | once | TRBD1 | TRBV6-6 | TGTGCCAGCAGTACCCCCCGACAGGGCCAAGAGACCCAGTACTTC | CASSTPRQGQETQYF
TRBJ2-2 | . | TRBD1 | TRBV7-3 | TGTGCCAGCAGCTCCCAGGGACAGGGGTACACCGGGGAGCTGTTTTTT | CASSSQGQGYTGELFF
TRBJ2-7 | . | TRBD1 | TRBV7-8 | TGTGCCAGCAGCTCCTGGGCAGGGGGCATCACCTACGAGCAGTACTTC | CASSSWAGGITYEQYF
TRBJ1-5 | . | . | TRBV6-6 | TGTGCCAGCAGTTACTCCGCCTCCTATCAGGCCCAGCATTTT | CASSYSASYQAQHF
TRBJ2-1 | . | TRBD2 | TRBV11-2 | TGTGCCAGCAGCTCCCCACTAGCGCGACTCTACAATGAGCAGCTCTTC | CASSSPLARLYNEQLF
TRBJ2-3 | . | TRBD2 | TRBV5-6 | TGTGCCAGCACCGAAGCGGGGGGCACAGATACGCAGTATTTT | CASTEAGGTDTQYF
TRBJ1-5 | . | TRBD1 | TRBV6-5 | TGTGCCAGCAGGGGGACAGGGGCCAGTCAGCCCCAGCATTTT | CASRGTGASQPQHF
TRBJ2-7 | . | . | TRBV7-7 | TGTGCTAGCCTGGGCCAGGGCCGATACGAGCAGTACTTC | CASLGQGRYEQYF
TRBJ2-1 | . | TRBD1 | TRBV15 | TGTGCCACCAGCAGAGGGGGGACAGGGATGAGTGAGCAGTTCTTC | CATSRGGTGMSEQFF
TRBJ2-5 | once | TRBD1 | TRBV6-5 | TGTGCCAGCAGGGGGACAGGGGGGTTAGAGACCCAGTACTTC | CASRGTGGLETQYF
TRBJ2-2 | . | TRBD2 | TRBV7-3 | TGTGCCAGCAGCCGGCTAGCGGGAACCGGGGAGCTGTTTTTT | CASSRLAGTGELFF
TRBJ2-3 | few | . | TRBV10-3 | TGTGCCATCAGTGAGGACAGCACAGATACGCAGTATTTT | CAISEDSTDTQYF